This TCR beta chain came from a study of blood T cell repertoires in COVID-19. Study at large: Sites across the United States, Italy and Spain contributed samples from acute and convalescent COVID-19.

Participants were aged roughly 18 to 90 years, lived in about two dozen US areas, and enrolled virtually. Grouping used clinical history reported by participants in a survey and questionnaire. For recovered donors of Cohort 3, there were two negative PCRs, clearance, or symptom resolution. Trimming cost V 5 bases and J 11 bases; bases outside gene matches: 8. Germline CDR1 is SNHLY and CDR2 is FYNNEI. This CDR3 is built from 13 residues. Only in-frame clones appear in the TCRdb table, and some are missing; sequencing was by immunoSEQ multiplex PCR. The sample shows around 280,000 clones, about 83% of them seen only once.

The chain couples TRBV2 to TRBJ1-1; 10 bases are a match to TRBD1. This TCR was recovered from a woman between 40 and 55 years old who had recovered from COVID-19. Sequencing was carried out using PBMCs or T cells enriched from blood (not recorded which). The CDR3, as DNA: TGTGCCAGCAGTCGCCAGGGGACAGGGGACGCTTTCTTT. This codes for CASSRQGTGDAFF.